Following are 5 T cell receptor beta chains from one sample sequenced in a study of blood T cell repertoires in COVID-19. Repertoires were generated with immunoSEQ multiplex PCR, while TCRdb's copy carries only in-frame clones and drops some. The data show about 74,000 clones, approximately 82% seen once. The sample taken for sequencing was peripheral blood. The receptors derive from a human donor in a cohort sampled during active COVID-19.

The CDR3 coding sequence is TGTGCCAGCAGTCGCGACAGGGCAACTAATGAAAAACTGTTTTTT. Translated, it gives CASSRDRATNEKLFF. V gene TRBV6-2 or TRBV6-3 combines with J gene TRBJ1-4, with 7 bases that match TRBD1. The germline V gene has CDR1 MNHEY and CDR2 SVGEGT. This CDR3 comprises 15 residues. Trimming removed 5 bases from V and 0 bases from J; junction bases left unmatched: 3.

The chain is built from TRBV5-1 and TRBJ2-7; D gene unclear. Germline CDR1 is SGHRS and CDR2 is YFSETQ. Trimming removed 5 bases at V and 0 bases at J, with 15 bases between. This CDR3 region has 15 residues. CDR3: CASSSTSAGSYEQYF. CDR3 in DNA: TGCGCCAGCAGTTCGACATCCGCCGGCTCCTACGAGCAGTACTTC.

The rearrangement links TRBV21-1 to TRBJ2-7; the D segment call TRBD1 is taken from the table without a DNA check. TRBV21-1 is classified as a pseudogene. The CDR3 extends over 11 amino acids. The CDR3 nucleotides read TGTGCCAGCAGCAAGTCCCAGGAGCAGTACTTC. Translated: CASSKSQEQYF.

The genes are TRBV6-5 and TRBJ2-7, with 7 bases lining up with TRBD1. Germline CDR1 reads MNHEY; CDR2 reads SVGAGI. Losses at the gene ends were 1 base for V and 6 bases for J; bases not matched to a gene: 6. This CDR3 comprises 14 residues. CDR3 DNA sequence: TGTGCCAGCAGTTACTGGGCAGGGGGAAGCGAGCAGTACTTC. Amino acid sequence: CASSYWAGGSEQYF.

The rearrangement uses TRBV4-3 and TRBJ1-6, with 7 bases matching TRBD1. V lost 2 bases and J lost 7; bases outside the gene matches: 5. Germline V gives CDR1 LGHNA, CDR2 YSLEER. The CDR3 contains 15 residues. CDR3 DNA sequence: TGCGCCAGCAGCCAACAGGACAGGCAAAATTCACCCCTCCACTTT. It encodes CASSQQDRQNSPLHF.